Sequencing of this T cell receptor beta chain was carried out in a study of T cell responses to AZD1222 COVID-19 vaccine. Study results and limitations: The study found vaccine-associated CD4 TCRs spanning spike, dominant at 160-218 and 743-854.

In regard to this clone: As yet, its antigen is unknown.

Here immunoSEQ multiplex PCR was the method, and the copy in TCRdb shows in-frame clones only, minus some. The sample holds hundreds of thousands of clones; approximately 94% are singletons and the top ten take roughly 0.51%. The sequence derives from an adult who received the AZD1222 COVID-19 vaccine. Sequenced here: peripheral blood, sampled 28 days after the second AZD1222 dose.

The CDR3 loop is CASSEWTGVDNEQFF. The CDR3, as DNA: TGTGCCAGTAGTGAGTGGACAGGGGTCGACAATGAGCAGTTCTTC. V and J are TRBV19 and TRBJ2-1; 9 nucleotides line up with TRBD1. The V gene end was trimmed by 5 bases and the J gene end by 5 bases; junction bases not matched to a gene: 7. Germline CDR1 LNHDA, CDR2 SQIVND (reference sequence). The CDR3 covers 15 residues.